The 19 T cell receptor beta chains given below trace back to one sample, sequenced in a study of T cells in Graves' hyperthyroidism and ophthalmopathy. Amplified TCR beta CDR3 regions came from RNA transcripts. TCR CDR3 regions were first amplified by RT-PCR with HTBI primers. One entry per CDR3 protein, called by TCRdb with MiXCR from the multiplex PCR reads. Among about 640,000 distinct CDR3 sequences listed, around 20% were seen once. Sample: blood. The receptors shown here come from a man aged 25 to 45 with Graves' ophthalmopathy.

This clonotype appeared a few times. V is TRBV5-1 and J is TRBJ2-5; 10 nucleotides align to TRBD2. CDR3 length: 15 residues. CDR1 SGHRS and CDR2 YFSETQ come from the germline V gene. With V trimmed by 0 bases and J by 3 bases, 2 bases remained unmatched. CDR3 coding DNA: TGCGCCAGCAGCTTGGACGGGACTAGCGAAGAGACCCAGTACTTC. Protein: CASSLDGTSEETQYF.

This clonotype has at least ten counts. CDR3 DNA: TGCGCCAGCAGCCAAGCGGGGAGGAATGAGCAGTTCTTC. Its protein is CASSQAGRNEQFF. The chain links TRBV4-1 to TRBJ2-1; D is perhaps TRBD2 (6 bases). Trimming shortened V by 1 base and J by 7 bases, and 8 bases separated the two germline ends. Per germline, CDR1 MGHRA and CDR2 YSYEKL. The CDR3 is 13 residues long.

The V gene is TRBV7-2, the J gene TRBJ2-7; no definite D call. The germline V gene encodes CDR1 SGHTA and CDR2 FQGNSA. V lost 5 bases and J 6 bases, leaving 11 bases between the germline ends. This CDR3 spans 12 amino acids. CDR3 sequence (DNA): TGTGCCAGCAGCCCCTCCCCCCGCGAGCAGTACTTC. Protein product: CASSPSPREQYF. Full variable domain (rest looked up from reference TRBV7-2 and TRBJ2-7): GAGVSQSPSNKVTEKGKDVELRCDPISGHTALYWYRQSLGQGLEFLIYFQGNSAPDKSGLPSDRFSAERTGGSVSTLTIQRTQQEDSAVYLCASSPSPREQYFGPGTRLTVT.

In its sample, this clonotype was seen many times. This chain connects TRBV2 to TRBJ1-5, with 7 bases aligning to TRBD1. Trimming took 9 bases from V and 3 from J; bases not matched to a gene: 8. The CDR3 totals 14 residues. CDR1 and CDR2 (germline): SNHLY, FYNNEI. The CDR3 spells CASSLQGNNQPQHF. DNA for the CDR3: TGTGCCAGTTCGTTACAGGGGAACAATCAGCCCCAGCATTTT.

The chain links TRBV28 to TRBJ1-4; TRBD1 might be the D (6 bases). Germline values: CDR1 MDHEN, CDR2 SYDVKM. This CDR3 has 14 residues. With 2 bases removed from V and 8 bases from J, the gap between germline ends came to 12 bases. CDR3 sequence reads: CASSLRQEREKLFF. The DNA for the CDR3 is TGTGCCAGCAGTTTAAGACAGGAGCGAGAAAAACTGTTTTTT.

The chain has TRBV6-1 and TRBJ2-3; D may correspond to TRBD1 or TRBD2 (5 bases each). V was clipped by 6 bases and J by 2 bases, with 15 bases between them. The CDR3 covers 15 residues. Germline lookup yields CDR1 MNHNS and CDR2 SASEGT. In nucleotides, the CDR3 is TGTGCCAGCAGAGAGGGAGACAGCTACACAGATACGCAGTATTTT. Translated, it gives CASREGDSYTDTQYF.

There are a few counts of this clonotype. The chain joins TRBV4-1 to TRBJ1-1; D remains ambiguous. Deletions cut 7 bases from V and 0 bases from J, with 6 bases between. The CDR3 spans 12 residues. The germline V gene encodes CDR1 MGHRA and CDR2 YSYEKL. CDR3 DNA sequence: TGCGCCAGCATCGGGATGAACACTGAAGCTTTCTTT. It codes for CASIGMNTEAFF.

As for this clonotype: This may stem from a read error, because a much larger clone lies one nucleotide away. The CDR3 does not close with the conserved phenylalanine or tryptophan, likely indicating a read error. The rearrangement joins TRBV3-1 to TRBJ2-5; D remains unclear. Trimming stripped 0 bases from V and 4 bases from J, with 6 bases between. This CDR3 region has 13 residues. From germline, CDR1 is LGHDT and CDR2 YNNKEL (reference sequence). Here the CDR3 reads CASSQDSGETQYL. CDR3 coding DNA: TGTGCCAGCAGCCAAGACAGTGGAGAGACCCAGTACCTC.

This clonotype has more than one count but fewer than ten. The chain employs TRBV28 and TRBJ2-7; 8 positions agree with TRBD2. The CDR3 extends over 15 amino acids. V trimming: 5 bases; J trimming: 0 bases; junction bases outside the gene matches: 6. Germline loops: CDR1 MDHEN, CDR2 SYDVKM. The CDR3 reads CASSPHAGGSYEQYF. In DNA, the CDR3 is TGTGCCAGCAGTCCCCATGCGGGAGGCTCCTACGAGCAGTACTTC.

Worth noting for this clonotype: This clone may be a read error of a much larger clone one base away. The rearrangement joins TRBV6-5 to TRBJ2-1; no definite D call. The V gene lost 3 bases and the J gene lost 7 bases, with 4 bases spanning the gap. Per the germline V gene, CDR1 is MNHEY and CDR2 is SVGAGI. The CDR3 has 11 amino acids. The CDR3 DNA reads TGTGCCAGCAGTTATTGGAATGAGCAGTTCTTC. Amino acids: CASSYWNEQFF.

This clonotype has only a few counts. The genes are TRBV15 and TRBJ2-6, with D unresolved. The CDR3 is made up of 16 amino acids. V dropped 0 bases and J dropped 0 bases, with 6 bases sitting between them. Germline V gene lookup returns CDR1 LNHNV and CDR2 YYDKDF (reference sequence). The CDR3 is CATSRDQGSGANVLTF. CDR3 sequence (DNA): TGTGCCACCAGCAGAGATCAAGGCTCTGGGGCCAACGTCCTGACTTTC.

The chain carries TRBV9 and TRBJ2-1; D ambiguous. Germline lookup yields CDR1 SGDLS and CDR2 YYNGEE. The CDR3 length is 14 residues. V was clipped by 0 bases and J by 6 bases, with 10 bases between them. The DNA for the CDR3 is TGTGCCAGCAGCGTAGAGGAACTCCCCAATGAGCAGTTCTTC. It translates to CASSVEELPNEQFF.

This sequence joins TRBV19 and TRBJ1-1, with TRBD1 matching over 8 bases. The CDR3 runs to 16 residues. The V and J ends lost 7 bases and 0 bases, in that order; junction bases with no gene match: 10. Germline CDR1 and CDR2: LNHDA and SQIVND (reference sequence). The DNA of the CDR3 is TGTGCCAGTATGAGCCCCCGACAGGGGATGAACACTGAAGCTTTCTTT. As protein: CASMSPRQGMNTEAFF.

CDR3 protein: CASSLSGRSRTGELFF. In nucleotides, the CDR3 is TGTGCCAGCAGTTTATCGGGTAGAAGTCGAACCGGGGAGCTGTTTTTT. The chain uses TRBV27 and TRBJ2-2; D remains ambiguous. Germline lookup yields CDR1 MNHEY and CDR2 SMNVEV (reference sequence). Trimming left V 0 bases short and J 5 bases short, with 13 bases between. This CDR3 has 16 amino acids.

The sample holds many counts of this clonotype. The chain carries TRBV2 and TRBJ2-7; tentative D call: TRBD1 (7 bases). Trimming removed 6 bases from V and 1 base from J, with 10 bases in between. In germline, CDR1 is SNHLY, CDR2 FYNNEI. The length of the CDR3 is 13 residues. CDR3 coding DNA: TGTGCCAGCAGGGCGGGACAGTCCTACGAGCAGTACTTC. Translated: CASRAGQSYEQYF.

CDR3 sequence reads: CASSIPGNLYEQYF. The CDR3 region has the DNA TGTGCCAGTAGTATTCCGGGTAACCTCTACGAGCAGTACTTC. The V call is TRBV19, the J call TRBJ2-7, with unresolved D. V was trimmed by 3 bases and J by 3 bases, leaving 12 bases between them. The germline V gene has CDR1 LNHDA and CDR2 SQIVND (reference sequence). The length of the CDR3 is 14 residues.

The sample holds a few counts of this clonotype. This chain links TRBV4-2 with TRBJ2-2; the match to TRBD1 covers 7 bases. Germline V gene lookup returns CDR1 LGHNA and CDR2 YNFKEQ. The CDR3 length is 16 residues. V lost 1 base and J lost 5; bases outside the gene matches: 7. CDR3 residues: CASSQADRAGTGELFF. DNA for the CDR3: TGTGCCAGCAGCCAAGCCGACAGGGCCGGGACCGGGGAGCTGTTTTTT.

The chain uses TRBV27 and TRBJ1-2, with D maybe TRBD1 (6 bases). The CDR3 covers 17 residues. Germline V gene sequence: CDR1 MNHEY, CDR2 SMNVEV (reference sequence). The V end was cut by 4 bases, the J end by 0 bases, with 18 bases between. As DNA, the CDR3 is TGTGCCAGCAGTTCTTCTCGCCGCAGGGGAGCTAACTATGGCTACACCTTC. Protein product: CASSSSRRRGANYGYTF.

This clonotype showed up just once. The chain uses TRBV19 and TRBJ1-5; a possible D gene is TRBD1 (6 bases). Trimming left V 4 bases short and J 4 bases short, with 14 bases between. Germline V lookup: CDR1 LNHDA, CDR2 SQIVND (reference sequence). The CDR3 runs to 15 residues. CDR3 loop: CASSRKGTPNQPQHF. The CDR3 coding sequence is TGTGCCAGTAGTAGAAAAGGGACACCGAATCAGCCCCAGCATTTT.